What follows is one TCR beta chain and its context. These data originate in a study of blood T cell repertoires in COVID-19. V was pared by 6 bases and J by 5 bases, with 14 bases between. Germline V gene data show CDR1 as LGHDT and CDR2 as YNNKEL (reference sequence). The CDR3 length is 14 residues. Produced via immunoSEQ multiplex PCR; TCRdb's table is partial and in-frame only. The sample includes roughly 130,000 clones, about four fifths of them seen just once. Sequenced: peripheral blood. The J gene is TRBJ2-4, the V gene TRBV3-1 (or the pseudogene TRBV3-2); D uncertain. This receptor was obtained from a woman aged 45-59 years with acute or convalescent COVID-19. The chain's CDR3 is CASSHPIAENIQYF. CDR3 DNA: TGTGCCAGCAGTCATCCAATTGCAGAAAACATTCAGTACTTC.